What follows describes a single T cell receptor (beta chain). This clonotype turned up a few times. Its cognate antigen has yet to be identified. No much larger clonotype is one base removed from it; base qualities were not supplied. This was a case-control study nested in a cohort of healthcare workers in London, UK, who had nasopharyngeal swab PCR tests and blood samples taken every week. Healthcare workers were enrolled in the week of the UK lockdown, from 23 to 31 March 2020, and were followed every week for up to 16 weeks. This entry is derived from a study of early T cells in non-severe SARS-CoV-2 infection (dated by TCRdb to the early 2020s). The study in broad terms: TCR sequencing used bulk RNA from unsorted whole blood, so alpha and beta chains could not be paired.

Library generation was performed with 5' RACE. TCRdb names NextSeq 500 as the instrument used. To correct for sequencing error and PCR bias, the TCR library protocol tagged individual cDNA molecules with unique molecular identifiers. Both TCR alpha and beta chains were sequenced, and tight co-correlation was observed between alpha and beta sequence abundances in each sample. In the original analysis: V gene, J gene and CDR3 annotation of TCR sequences was performed with Decombinator V4. TCRs were defined as expanded if a significant change between any two time points was detected under a Poisson model with p below 0.0001. TCR abundances were normalised to the total number of TCRs sequenced in each sample and reported as counts per million. TRAV1-2 paired with TRAJ12, TRAJ20 or TRAJ33 defined MAIT TCRs, while TRAV10 paired with TRAJ18 defined iNKT TCRs. VDJdb, accessed 1 November 2021, was searched for CMV, EBV and SARS-CoV-2 annotated TCRs, excluding TCRs annotated for multiple antigens. TCRdb trimmed the raw reads at Q25, called clones with MiXCR and kept productive beta chains. For every CDR3 protein sequence, its rows merge into one entry that carries the most common genes and DNA. The V and J calls here are based on TCRdb, not the publication. This sample is represented by roughly 100,000 distinct CDR3 sequences; approximately 14% of them were singletons. Clones ranked in the top ten supply about 5.7% of the sample.

Taken from the germline V gene, the CDR1 and CDR2 loops are SQVTM and ANQGSEA. Taken from cysteine to phenylalanine, the CDR3 has 13 residues. CDR3 DNA only is kept here, 39 bases in frame from base 1. Germline trimming: 4 bases from V, 5 bases from J; junction bases outside gene matches: 4. The paper as a whole reports these results and caveats: VDJdb matching was skewed toward anti-spike CD8 responses, so virus-specific expansions were likely underestimated and private and CD4 specificities were missed.

The V and J genes are TRBV29-1 and TRBJ2-5; 10 central bases correspond to TRBD2. Sequenced input: whole blood. The TCR comes from an adult who was a healthcare worker with PCR-confirmed SARS-CoV-2 infection or an uninfected control (not recorded which). The nucleotide sequence reads as follows: TGCAGCGTTGGACTAGCGGGCGGCGAGACCCAGTACTTC. Its protein reads: CSVGLAGGETQYF.